This entry is about one T cell receptor (beta chain). Its cognate antigen has yet to be identified. There are no base qualities to consult, and no much larger clone falls within one base. This specimen's time point label, per the study, means: pretreatment peripheral blood. A cohort of 25 to 30 patients with locally advanced or metastatic urothelial carcinoma, treated at Memorial Sloan Kettering on a trial protocol, was included. Peripheral blood mononuclear cells were collected pretreatment and during treatment, with between 1 and 8 total time points obtained per patient. The Qiagen DNeasy Blood extraction kit was used to purify genomic DNA from total PBMCs and tumor samples. PBMCs were collected pretreatment and during treatment, and were isolated and stored as previously described. Synthetic TCR analog templates were spiked into each PCR to estimate absolute template abundance from read counts. The immunoSEQ assay was used to amplify TCRbeta CDR3 regions from genomic DNA with bias-controlled V and J gene primers. Rearranged TCRbeta segments were sequenced at approximately 20X coverage. In the authors' own workflow: Clustering was used to correct sequencing errors, and CDR3s were annotated against IMGT so that V, D and J genes could be assigned. Out-of-frame and stop-codon sequences were excluded, and only productive TCRbeta rearrangements were used in downstream analyses. Clonality was computed as one minus Shannon entropy normalized by the log of the number of unique productive sequences. Clones differing between time points or between blood and tumor were identified by Fisher's exact test with Benjamini-Hochberg correction at adjusted p below 0.01. The table comes from immuneACCESS by way of TCRdb, which keeps in-frame sequences with V and J called. Part of the clones is missing from these tables; in studies checked, under half for an unresolved V gene and the rest for unknown reasons. For V, J and clone size, that table is used; D and trimming come from the DNA. In this sample the table shows around 86,000 clones, approximately 80% of which occur a single time. The leading ten clones occupy 6.7% of the sample.

The entry originates in a study of PD-L1 blockade in urothelial cancer (dated by TCRdb to 2017 to 2019). For the wider study: All patients started therapy around 2014 and received atezolizumab 1,200 mg intravenously every 3 weeks. About 90% of the roughly 29 patients were identified as males with urothelial cancer of bladder origin, and a prior smoking history was reported by 18 of 29 patients. Durable clinical benefit was achieved by nine patients and was not achieved by 20 patients. An ECOG performance status of 0 or 1 was recorded for the patients, and 0 to 3 prior chemotherapy regimens had been received by the patients. Durable clinical benefit meant progression-free survival longer than 6 months, and TCR features were also tested against progression-free and overall survival. Some 30 patients had pretreatment blood TCR-seq, around 25 had at least one posttreatment blood collection, and around 25 had tumor TCR-seq. An exploratory multi-omic analysis was conducted of the somatic, immune and clinical correlates of response to PD-L1 blockade with atezolizumab in urothelial cancer. Blood samples were analyzed at 3 weeks after treatment start (second dose) and at 6 weeks after treatment start. In the same patients, pretreatment tumors underwent whole exome sequencing and RNA sequencing in addition to TCR sequencing. TCR sequencing covered pretreatment tumor samples and matched, serially collected peripheral blood taken before and after atezolizumab treatment. Blood samples gave median yields of around 150,000 T cells and 82,636 unique TCRs, along with a median clonality of around 0.08.

The research as a whole found: A pretreatment peripheral blood TCR clonality below the median was linked to improved progression-free and overall survival. Small sample size (n ≈ 28) and many exploratory analyses mean the results are intended to be hypothesis-generating. Among patients with durable benefit, tumor-associated TCR clones showed greater expansion in peripheral blood 3 weeks after treatment started (n = 22, p = 0.022).

This receptor was obtained from a middle-aged man with urothelial cancer. This material consisted of PBMCs, taken around atezolizumab (anti-PD-L1) treatment.

CDR3 reads: CATSSLLGLGANVLTF. The bases read TGTGCCACCAGCAGCCTCCTGGGGCTGGGGGCCAACGTCCTGACTTTC. Recombination linked TRBV15 to TRBJ2-6; the best D guess is TRBD1, with 5 bases matching. The CDR3, from cysteine to phenylalanine, totals 16 residues. CDR3 DNA only is kept here, 48 bases in frame from base 1. CDR1 and CDR2, looked up from the germline V gene (reference sequence), are LNHNV and YYDKDF. V is reduced by 3 bases and J by 4 bases, leaving a spacing of 13 bases between them.